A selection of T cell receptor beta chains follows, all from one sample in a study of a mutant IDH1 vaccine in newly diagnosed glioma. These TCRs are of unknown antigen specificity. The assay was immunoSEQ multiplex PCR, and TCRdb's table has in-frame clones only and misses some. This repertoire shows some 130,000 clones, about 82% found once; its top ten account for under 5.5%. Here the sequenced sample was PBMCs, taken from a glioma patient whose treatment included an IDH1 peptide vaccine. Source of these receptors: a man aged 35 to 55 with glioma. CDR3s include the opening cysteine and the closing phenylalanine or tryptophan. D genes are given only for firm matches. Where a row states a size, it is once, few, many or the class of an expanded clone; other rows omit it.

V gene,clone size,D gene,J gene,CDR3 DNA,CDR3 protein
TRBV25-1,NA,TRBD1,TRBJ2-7,TGTGCCAGCAGTCAACCGGGACAGCCCTACGAGCAGTACTTC,CASSQPGQPYEQYF
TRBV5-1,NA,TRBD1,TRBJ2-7,TGCGCCAGCAGCCCCGGGACAGGGATGCTCTACGAGCAGTACTTC,CASSPGTGMLYEQYF
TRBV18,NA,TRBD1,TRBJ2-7,TGTGCCAGCTCACCACGTTTACAGGGGGCTATATACGAGCAGTACTTC,CASSPRLQGAIYEQYF
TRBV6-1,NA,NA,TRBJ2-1,TGTGCCAGCAGTGAAGCTACCTCACCCTTCGACTACAATGAGCAGTTCTTC,CASSEATSPFDYNEQFF
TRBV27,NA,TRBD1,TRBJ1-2,TGTGCCAGCAGAACGACAGGGAACTATGGCTACACCTTC,CASRTTGNYGYTF
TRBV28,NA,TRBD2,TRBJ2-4,TGTGCCAGCAGTGGAGGAGCGGGGAACATTCAGTACTTC,CASSGGAGNIQYF
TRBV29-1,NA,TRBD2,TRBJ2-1,TGCAGCGTCCCCGGGACTAACGGGTATGAGCAGTTCTTC,CSVPGTNGYEQFF
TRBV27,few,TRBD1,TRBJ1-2,TGTGCCAGCAGTTTTGGACAGGGAGGGTTTGAGGGCTACACCTTC,CASSFGQGGFEGYTF
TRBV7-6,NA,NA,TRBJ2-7,TGTGCCAGCAGCTTAGTCCAGGAAGCCTACGAGCAGTACTTC,CASSLVQEAYEQYF
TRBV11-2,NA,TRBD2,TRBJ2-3,TGTGCCAGTTGGGACCCGGGACTAGCGGGAGTTTCAGATACGCAGTATTTT,CASWDPGLAGVSDTQYF
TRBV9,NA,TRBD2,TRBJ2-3,TGTGCCAGCAACACGGGGGGTTCTAGCACAGATACGCAGTATTTT,CASNTGGSSTDTQYF
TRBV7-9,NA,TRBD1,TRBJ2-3,TGTGCCAGCAGCTCGGTTTTGGGACAGGGCCTCACAGATACGCAGTATTTT,CASSSVLGQGLTDTQYF
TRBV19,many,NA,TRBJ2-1,TGTGCCAGTAGTATGGGCCGGTTATACAATGAGCAGTTCTTC,CASSMGRLYNEQFF
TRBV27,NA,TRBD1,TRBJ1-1,TGTGCCAGCAGCCGTACAGGGGGCCGGACTGAAGCTTTCTTT,CASSRTGGRTEAFF
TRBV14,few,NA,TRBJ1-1,TGTGCCAGCAGCCAAGTGGCGACCCACCGGTTCCCTGAAGCTTTCTTT,CASSQVATHRFPEAFF
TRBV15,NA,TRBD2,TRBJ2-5,TGTGCCACCAGCAGAGATTGGGGACTAGCGGGAGGCCCCCAAGAGACCCAGTACTTC,CATSRDWGLAGGPQETQYF
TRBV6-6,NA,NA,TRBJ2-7,TGTGCCGGACGTGGTGGGTTGGGCTCCTACGAGCAGTACTTC,CAGRGGLGSYEQYF
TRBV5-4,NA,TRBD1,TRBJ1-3,TGTGCCAGCAGATCCGGGACAGGGGGAAACACCATATATTTT,CASRSGTGGNTIYF
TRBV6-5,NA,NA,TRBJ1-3,TGTGCCAGCAGTGCAGACTGGAGCTCTGGAAACACCATATATTTT,CASSADWSSGNTIYF
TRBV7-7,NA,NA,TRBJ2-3,TGTGCTAGCAGCCTCTCCGGGACTTCGTTCACAGATACGCAGTATTTT,CASSLSGTSFTDTQYF
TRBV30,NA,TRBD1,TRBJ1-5,TGTGCCTGGAGTGTACGGAGGGGGCCGGGCAATCAGCCCCAGCATTTT,CAWSVRRGPGNQPQHF
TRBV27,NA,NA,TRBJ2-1,TGTGCCAGCAGTGCCGCCAGGGGTGGCTCCTACAATGAGCAGTTCTTC,CASSAARGGSYNEQFF
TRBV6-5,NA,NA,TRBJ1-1,TGTGCCAGCAGAACAACTTCGGGCACTGAAGCTTTCTTT,CASRTTSGTEAFF
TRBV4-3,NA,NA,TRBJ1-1,TGCGCCAGCAGCCAAGATCCCTTGGGCACTGAAGCTTTCTTT,CASSQDPLGTEAFF
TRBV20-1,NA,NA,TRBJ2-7,TGCAGTGCAAAGAGCACATTCGAGCAGTACTTC,CSAKSTFEQYF
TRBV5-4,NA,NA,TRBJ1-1,TGTGCCAGCAGCTTGGCCACCGCCACTGAAGCTTTCTTT,CASSLATATEAFF
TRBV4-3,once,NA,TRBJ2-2,TGCGCCAGCAGCCAAGACGTGTCAGGGAGCTACCCCGGGGAGCTGTTTTTT,CASSQDVSGSYPGELFF
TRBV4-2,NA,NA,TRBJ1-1,TGTGCCAGCAGCCAAGACACCTACGGGGAGAACACTGAAGCTTTCTTT,CASSQDTYGENTEAFF
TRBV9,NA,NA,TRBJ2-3,TGTGCCAGCAGCGTTCCGGGACGTACAGATACGCAGTATTTT,CASSVPGRTDTQYF
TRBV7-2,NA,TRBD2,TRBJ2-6,TGTGCCAGCAGCCGCGGGAGCTCTGGGGCCAACGTCCTGACTTTC,CASSRGSSGANVLTF